These T cell receptor beta chains were read from a single sample in a study of T-cell memory formation after mild COVID-19. TCRdb reprocessed the 5' RACE reads with MiXCR, giving one entry per CDR3 protein. The data show about 130,000 distinct CDR3 sequences, with roughly 15% seen just once and more than 11% held by the top ten. Sequenced sample: PBMCs or a T cell subset sorted from them (not recorded which). The receptors here all came from an adult woman who had mild COVID-19 (a few samples of this study predate the infection). Cell type and time point are not known. The CDR3 runs from the conserved cysteine through the conserved F or W. Each record gives: CDR3 protein, CDR3 DNA, D gene, CDR3 length, V gene, J gene, clone size. D genes are given only for firm matches. Size is stated for part of the rows, as once, few or many counts, or as a class when the clone is expanded.

CDR3 protein: CSARVSSGKDTQYF; CDR3 DNA: TGCAGTGCTAGAGTATCTAGCGGGAAGGATACGCAGTATTTT; D gene: TRBD2; CDR3 length: 14; V gene: TRBV20-1; J gene: TRBJ2-3; clone size: .
CDR3 protein: CASSREGSPGELFF; CDR3 DNA: TGCGCCAGCAGCCGCGAGGGAAGTCCCGGGGAGCTGTTTTTT; D gene: .; CDR3 length: 14; V gene: TRBV5-1; J gene: TRBJ2-2; clone size: few
CDR3 protein: CASSLLPGQGTYGYTF; CDR3 DNA: TGCGCCAGCAGCTTGCTACCGGGACAGGGGACTTATGGCTACACCTTC; D gene: TRBD1; CDR3 length: 16; V gene: TRBV5-1; J gene: TRBJ1-2; clone size: few
CDR3 protein: CASDGIEPSGSHSYNEQFF; CDR3 DNA: TGTGCCAGCGATGGTATAGAGCCTAGCGGGAGTCACTCCTACAATGAGCAGTTCTTC; D gene: TRBD2; CDR3 length: 19; V gene: TRBV7-2; J gene: TRBJ2-1; clone size: few
CDR3 protein: CSAREPAGGQETQYF; CDR3 DNA: TGCAGTGCTAGGGAGCCAGCGGGGGGCCAAGAGACCCAGTACTTC; D gene: TRBD2; CDR3 length: 15; V gene: TRBV20-1; J gene: TRBJ2-5; clone size: .
CDR3 protein: CASSLGTGPGALHF; CDR3 DNA: TGCGCCAGCAGCTTGGGGACAGGCCCTGGGGCCCTCCACTTT; D gene: TRBD1; CDR3 length: 14; V gene: TRBV5-1; J gene: TRBJ1-6; clone size: .
CDR3 protein: CASSLTATNEKLFF; CDR3 DNA: TGCGCCAGCAGCTTGACAGCTACTAATGAAAAACTGTTTTTT; D gene: .; CDR3 length: 14; V gene: TRBV5-1; J gene: TRBJ1-4; clone size: .
CDR3 protein: CASILCECPHTDTQYF; CDR3 DNA: TGTGCCAGCATCCTCTGCGAGTGCCCTCACACAGATACGCAGTATTTT; D gene: .; CDR3 length: 16; V gene: TRBV6-5; J gene: TRBJ2-3; clone size: few
CDR3 protein: CASRRDTSYEQYF; CDR3 DNA: TGTGCCAGCAGGCGGGACACCTCCTACGAGCAGTACTTC; D gene: .; CDR3 length: 13; V gene: TRBV27; J gene: TRBJ2-7; clone size: few
CDR3 protein: CASSNPGLAGATQYF; CDR3 DNA: TGTGCCAGCAGCAACCCGGGACTAGCGGGGGCCACCCAGTACTTC; D gene: TRBD2; CDR3 length: 15; V gene: TRBV7-7; J gene: TRBJ2-5; clone size: few
CDR3 protein: CASSEDRRLYEQYF; CDR3 DNA: TGTGCCAGCAGCGAGGACAGGAGGCTCTACGAGCAGTACTTC; D gene: TRBD1; CDR3 length: 14; V gene: TRBV11-2; J gene: TRBJ2-7; clone size: few
CDR3 protein: CASSQIPASSGGRFGELFF; CDR3 DNA: TGTGCCAGCAGCCAAATCCCCGCCTCTAGCGGGGGGCGGTTCGGGGAGCTGTTTTTT; D gene: TRBD2; CDR3 length: 19; V gene: TRBV4-2; J gene: TRBJ2-2; clone size: .
CDR3 protein: CASSYSSGTSYEQYF; CDR3 DNA: TGTGCCAGCAGTTACAGTAGCGGGACCTCCTACGAGCAGTACTTC; D gene: TRBD2; CDR3 length: 15; V gene: TRBV6-6; J gene: TRBJ2-7; clone size: .
CDR3 protein: CASSQDGLVPNNEQFF; CDR3 DNA: TGTGCCAGCAGCCAGGACGGACTAGTGCCAAACAATGAGCAGTTCTTC; D gene: TRBD2; CDR3 length: 16; V gene: TRBV3-1; J gene: TRBJ2-1; clone size: .
CDR3 protein: CSARGIQGARTQAFF; CDR3 DNA: TGCAGTGCTAGAGGTATCCAGGGGGCGCGAACACAAGCTTTCTTT; D gene: TRBD1; CDR3 length: 15; V gene: TRBV20-1; J gene: TRBJ1-1; clone size: .
CDR3 protein: CASSPGLAGTYEQYF; CDR3 DNA: TGCGCCAGCAGCCCGGGACTAGCGGGAACCTACGAGCAGTACTTC; D gene: TRBD2; CDR3 length: 15; V gene: TRBV4-3; J gene: TRBJ2-7; clone size: .
CDR3 protein: CASSPGTGERDTQYF; CDR3 DNA: TGTGCCAGCAGCCCCGGGACAGGGGAACGAGATACGCAGTATTTT; D gene: TRBD1; CDR3 length: 15; V gene: TRBV12-3/TRBV12-4; J gene: TRBJ2-3; clone size: few
CDR3 protein: CASRPDRRQNKPYSYEQYF; CDR3 DNA: TGTGCCAGTAGGCCGGACAGGCGGCAGAACAAGCCCTACTCCTACGAGCAGTACTTC; D gene: TRBD1; CDR3 length: 19; V gene: TRBV7-9; J gene: TRBJ2-7; clone size: few
CDR3 protein: CASVNSPNQPQHF; CDR3 DNA: TGTGCCAGCGTTAACAGCCCGAATCAGCCCCAGCATTTT; D gene: .; CDR3 length: 13; V gene: TRBV6-6; J gene: TRBJ1-5; clone size: few
CDR3 protein: CASSLLGGKSTEAFF; CDR3 DNA: TGCGCCAGCAGCTTGTTGGGGGGAAAGAGCACTGAAGCTTTCTTT; D gene: .; CDR3 length: 15; V gene: TRBV5-1; J gene: TRBJ1-1; clone size: .
CDR3 protein: CASSPGAVTGELFF; CDR3 DNA: TGTGCCAGCAGCCCGGGGGCGGTCACCGGGGAGCTGTTTTTT; D gene: .; CDR3 length: 14; V gene: TRBV7-7; J gene: TRBJ2-2; clone size: many
CDR3 protein: CAISSGSGETQYF; CDR3 DNA: TGTGCCATCAGTAGCGGGAGCGGAGAGACCCAGTACTTC; D gene: TRBD2; CDR3 length: 13; V gene: TRBV10-3; J gene: TRBJ2-5; clone size: few
CDR3 protein: CSVETTGLVTQYF; CDR3 DNA: TGCAGCGTTGAAACGACAGGGTTGGTGACCCAGTACTTC; D gene: TRBD1; CDR3 length: 13; V gene: TRBV29-1; J gene: TRBJ2-5; clone size: .
CDR3 protein: CASSYSRGGRPMNSPLHF; CDR3 DNA: TGTGCCAGCAGTTACTCGAGGGGGGGCAGGCCCATGAATTCACCCCTCCACTTT; D gene: .; CDR3 length: 18; V gene: TRBV6-6; J gene: TRBJ1-6; clone size: few
CDR3 protein: CASNSGYEQYF; CDR3 DNA: TGTGCCAGCAACTCAGGCTACGAGCAGTACTTC; D gene: .; CDR3 length: 11; V gene: TRBV27; J gene: TRBJ2-7; clone size: few